A single T cell receptor beta chain is shown here with its context. MiXCR, applied by TCRdb to the RT-PCR reads, yields one record per CDR3 protein. The sample yields about 680,000 distinct CDR3 sequences, approximately 15% seen once. Trimming stripped 5 bases from V and 10 bases from J, with 16 bases between. In germline, CDR1 is SEHNR, CDR2 FQNEAQ (reference sequence). The CDR3 runs 13 residues. The sample comprised memory CD4+ T cells from blood. The gene calls are TRBV7-9 and TRBJ2-3, with a weak D call TRBD2 (6 bases). The source is a female donor in good health, serving as a healthy control. Here the CDR3 reads CASSDAGRVSQYF. The CDR3 DNA sequence: TGTGCCAGCAGCGATGCGGGACGTGTTTCGCAGTATTTT.